This T cell receptor (beta chain) was captured by sequencing in a study of blood T cell repertoires in COVID-19. Germline V CDR1 and CDR2: SNHLY, FYNNEI. The CDR3 length is 12 residues. V was trimmed by 7 bases and J by 9 bases, leaving 10 bases between them. This table comes from immunoSEQ multiplex PCR, and its TCRdb copy is limited to in-frame clones, with some not included. The sample contains about 150,000 clones, about 85% of which appear only once. Sample: peripheral blood. V is TRBV2 and J is TRBJ1-6; unclear D gene. The TCR originated in a man aged 65 to 85 who had recovered from COVID-19. The CDR3 bases are TGTGCCAGCAACTATGACCTTTCACCCCTCCACTTT. This gives the protein CASNYDLSPLHF.